Presented here are 18 T cell receptor beta chains from one specimen sequenced in a study of T cells in Graves' hyperthyroidism and ophthalmopathy. TCR beta CDR3 regions were amplified from RNA transcripts. The TCR CDR3 was amplified in a first-round RT-PCR using the HTBI primer set. One entry per CDR3 protein, called by TCRdb with MiXCR from the multiplex PCR reads. The sample yields about 760,000 distinct CDR3 sequences, 35% seen once. The sequencing input was blood. These receptors came from a woman aged 40 to 55 with Graves' hyperthyroidism.

In this sample, this clonotype turned up many times. The rearrangement uses TRBV15 and TRBJ1-2; the D gene is possibly TRBD1 (5 bases). Germline CDR1 LNHNV, CDR2 YYDKDF (reference sequence). The ends were cut back, 5 bases at V and 1 base at J, with 11 bases in the middle. The CDR3 is 14 residues long. The CDR3 region is CATSWTRSNYGYTF. The CDR3 DNA reads TGTGCCACCAGCTGGACACGGAGTAACTATGGCTACACCTTC.

In this sample, this clonotype turned up a few times. The gene calls are TRBV5-8 and TRBJ2-5, with TRBD2 matching over 7 bases. The CDR3 runs to 16 residues. In germline, CDR1 is SGHTS, CDR2 YDEGEE. Trimming at V came to 5 bases and at J to 3 bases, leaving 13 bases not matched to a gene. The CDR3 loop reads CASSYARERGEETQYF. Written as DNA, the CDR3 is TGTGCCAGCAGTTACGCACGGGAGCGGGGTGAAGAGACCCAGTACTTC.

V is TRBV4-1 and J is TRBJ2-7; D may be TRBD1 (5 bases). Germline CDR1 is MGHRA and CDR2 is YSYEKL. This CDR3 contains 13 residues. The ends were cut back, 6 bases at V and 3 bases at J, with 12 bases in the middle. This chain's CDR3 is CASSRQWDYEQYF. CDR3 bases: TGCGCCAGCAGTCGACAGTGGGACTACGAGCAGTACTTC.

This clonotype was seen a few times. The chain employs TRBV2 and TRBJ1-1; weak D call: TRBD1 (6 bases). This CDR3 has 14 residues. CDR1 is SNHLY and CDR2 is FYNNEI in the germline V gene. With 7 bases removed from V and 3 bases from J, the gap between germline ends came to 15 bases. The chain's CDR3 is CASNWEGVYTEAFF. As DNA, the CDR3 is TGTGCCAGCAACTGGGAGGGGGTATACACTGAAGCTTTCTTT.

This rearrangement joins TRBV7-9 to TRBJ2-7, with 9 bases that match TRBD1. Germline CDR1 reads SEHNR; CDR2 reads FQNEAQ (reference sequence). The CDR3 consists of 15 residues. V shed 2 bases, J shed 3 bases, and the junction held 5 bases outside the gene matches. CDR3 DNA: TGTGCCAGCAGCTTATCGGGACAGGGCTTCTACGAGCAGTACTTC. This sequence encodes CASSLSGQGFYEQYF.

This clonotype has only a few counts. The chain is built from TRBV2 and TRBJ1-5; TRBD1 matches at 10 bases. After removal of 8 bases from V and 4 bases from J, the junction contained 8 bases not matched to a gene. The germline V gene encodes CDR1 SNHLY and CDR2 FYNNEI. This CDR3 spans 15 amino acids. This CDR3 reads CASDLGQGRNQPQHF. The CDR3 DNA sequence: TGTGCCAGCGACCTGGGACAGGGGAGAAATCAGCCCCAGCATTTT.

The chain is built from TRBV4-3 and TRBJ2-6; 7 bases are shared with TRBD1. The ends lost 4 bases at V and 0 bases at J; junction bases unmatched: 6. This CDR3 spans 17 amino acids. Germline V gene sequence: CDR1 LGHNA, CDR2 YSLEER. CDR3 region: CASSLTTGSSGANVLTF. In DNA, the CDR3 is TGCGCCAGCAGCCTAACGACAGGGTCCTCTGGGGCCAACGTCCTGACTTTC.

The chain combines TRBV2 with TRBJ1-5, with D perhaps TRBD1 (5 bases). Trimming pared 7 bases from V and 2 bases from J, leaving 12 bases between. The CDR3 totals 14 residues. Germline V gives CDR1 SNHLY, CDR2 FYNNEI. For the CDR3, the DNA is TGTGCCAGCATGCGGGGCGGTGGCAATCAGCCCCAGCATTTT. The encoded protein is CASMRGGGNQPQHF.

This clonotype has ten or more counts. Written as DNA, the CDR3 is TGTGCCAGCAGTCGGACAGGGAGCCATGGCTACACCTTC. Protein: CASSRTGSHGYTF. This chain uses TRBV2 with TRBJ1-2; the match to TRBD1 covers 8 bases. This CDR3 has 13 residues. The V gene's germline CDR1 is SNHLY and CDR2 FYNNEI. V dropped 5 bases and J dropped 6; count of bases not matched to a gene: 5. Supplemented by reference TRBV2 and TRBJ1-2, the full variable domain reads EPEVTQTPSHQVTQMGQEVILRCVPISNHLYFYWYRQILGQKVEFLVSFYNNEISEKSEIFDDQFSVERPDGSNFTLKIRSTKLEDSAMYFCASSRTGSHGYTFGSGTRLTVV.

For this clonotype: A clone one base away is much larger, so this may be a read error. The chain uses TRBV20-1 and TRBJ1-5, with D possibly matching TRBD1 (6 bases). Germline V gives CDR1 DFQATT, CDR2 SNEGSKA (reference sequence). CDR3 size: 14 residues. Deletions cut 1 base from V and 0 bases from J, with 7 bases between. In DNA, the CDR3 is TGCAGTGCTAGAGGGACAGTTAGCAATCAGCCCCAGCATTTT. Amino acids: CSARGTVSNQPQHF.

The chain combines TRBV20-1 with TRBJ2-7; D gene unclear. The V end lost 5 bases, the J end lost 1 base, and 6 bases lay between the germline ends. The CDR3 is 11 residues long. CDR1 and CDR2 from the germline V gene are DFQATT and SNEGSKA (reference sequence). The DNA of the CDR3 is TGCAGTGCTTCTGATTCCTACGAGCAGTACTTC. It translates to CSASDSYEQYF.

Regarding this clonotype: The CDR3 does not end in the conserved phenylalanine or tryptophan, so this is likely a read error. The chain carries TRBV5-4 and TRBJ1-1; TRBD1 might be the D (5 bases). This CDR3 is built from 15 residues. The V end was cut by 0 bases, the J end by 0 bases, with 9 bases between. CDR1 and CDR2 from the germline V gene are SGHNT and YYREEE (reference sequence). This CDR3 reads CASSLVRGVNTEAFL. The CDR3 DNA is TGTGCCAGCAGCTTGGTGCGGGGGGTGAACACTGAAGCTTTCCTT.

This clonotype was recorded a few times. The chain is built from TRBV25-1 and TRBJ2-7; the match to TRBD2 covers 11 bases. CDR3 length equals 15 residues. V dropped 5 bases and J dropped 7; count of bases not matched to a gene: 10. Looked up from germline, CDR1 is MGHDK and CDR2 is SYGVNS. CDR3 loop: CASSNLAGGHNEQYF. The CDR3, as DNA: TGTGCCAGCAGTAATCTAGCGGGAGGCCACAATGAGCAGTACTTC.

There are many counts of this clonotype. The genes are TRBV12-3 or TRBV12-4 and TRBJ2-2; possibly TRBD2 for D (6 bases). Trimming stripped 6 bases from V and 5 bases from J, with 7 bases between. The CDR3 is 12 residues long. Here the CDR3 reads CASRRDTGELFF. The CDR3 DNA is TGTGCCAGCAGGCGGGATACCGGGGAGCTGTTTTTT.

A few counts support this clonotype. The J gene is TRBJ1-1, the V gene TRBV7-9; maybe TRBD1 (6 bases). The CDR3 runs 12 residues. Germline assignment: CDR1 SEHNR and CDR2 FQNEAQ (reference sequence). V lost 4 bases to trimming and J lost 8 bases, with 11 bases between them. The CDR3, as DNA: TGTGCCAGCAGCTGGGGGGCTCCCGAAGCTTTCTTT. Its translation is CASSWGAPEAFF. Combining the CDR3 with reference TRBV7-9 and TRBJ1-1 gives the whole variable domain DTGVSQNPRHKITKRGQNVTFRCDPISEHNRLYWYRQTLGQGPEFLTYFQNEAQLEKSRLLSDRFSAERPKGSFSTLEIQRTEQGDSAMYLCASSWGAPEAFFGQGTRLTVV.

The V gene is TRBV20-1, the J gene TRBJ1-2; a weak D match, TRBD1 (5 bases). This CDR3 has 13 residues. CDR1 DFQATT and CDR2 SNEGSKA come from the germline V gene (reference sequence). Trimming took 4 bases from V and 8 from J, leaving 17 bases between them. The CDR3 sequence is CSANPQETLGYTF. For the CDR3, the DNA is TGCAGTGCTAACCCACAGGAGACTTTGGGCTACACCTTC.

This clonotype has ten or more counts. The chain couples TRBV20-1 to TRBJ2-7, with TRBD2 identical over 8 bases. With V trimmed by 5 bases and J by 7 bases, 10 bases remained unmatched. CDR1 and CDR2 from the germline V gene are DFQATT and SNEGSKA (reference sequence). This CDR3 is 13 amino acids long. DNA of the CDR3: TGCAGTGCTGGGGACGGGGGGGCTTGGGAGCAGTACTTC. Amino acids: CSAGDGGAWEQYF.

In its sample, this clonotype was seen many times. This chain connects TRBV10-3 to TRBJ2-7; 8 nucleotides agree with TRBD1. This CDR3 has 14 residues. V trimming: 6 bases; J trimming: 5 bases; junction bases outside the gene matches: 9. Germline V CDR1 and CDR2: ENHRY, SYGVKD. The CDR3 protein is CAISPRGQVHEQYF. The CDR3 DNA is TGTGCCATCAGCCCTAGGGGACAGGTCCACGAGCAGTACTTC.